This T cell receptor beta chain originates from a study of early T cells in non-severe SARS-CoV-2 infection. This clonotype was picked up a small number of times. TCRdb reprocessed the 5' RACE reads via MiXCR and lists one record per CDR3 protein. The table records approximately 80,000 distinct CDR3 sequences, about 11% of them present only once. The sequence came from an adult who was a healthcare worker with PCR-confirmed SARS-CoV-2 infection or an uninfected control (not recorded which). The starting material was whole blood, obtained at baseline.

Written as DNA, the CDR3 is TGTGCCAGCAGCTTAGGTAACCCCCCCCACGAGCAGTACTTC. It specifies CASSLGNPPHEQYF. The chain recombines TRBV7-9 with TRBJ2-7; no reliable D call. From germline, CDR1 is SEHNR and CDR2 FQNEAQ (reference sequence). Deletions cut 1 base from V and 5 bases from J, with 12 bases between. The CDR3 sequence is 14 residues long.